This TCR beta chain was documented in a study of T cell clusters in autoimmune cytopenias. Notes on the study in general: TRB repertoire shifts in secondary cytopenia and chronic lymphocytic leukemia mostly reflected lymphoma, not autoimmunity. Clustering suggested that physiological T cell clusters were missing in primary autoimmune cytopenia patients.

Concerning this clonotype: Its antigen is unknown.

TRB amplification used approximately 250 ng of peripheral blood genomic DNA. The germline V gene has CDR1 SGHNT and CDR2 YYREEE (reference sequence). This CDR3 is built from 14 residues. Multiplex touch-down PCR amplified TRB using TRB-A and TRB-B pools in one tube. No DNA is given; TCRdb re-called the multiplex PCR reads and lists each CDR3 protein once. The repertoire shows a few thousand distinct CDR3 sequences; the top ten hold 15% to 19%. These data also formed part of another study, on T cell repertoires in aging, cancer and after chemotherapy. That paper adds: No conclusions about immunological memory after chemotherapy can be drawn from the repertoire data.

This receptor was taken from a human donor in good health. The chain links TRBV5-4 to TRBJ2-7; TCRdb lists TRBD2, though no DNA is available to test this call. The source material was peripheral blood. CDR3 in amino acids: CASSSERGSYEQYF.